This TCR beta chain is from a study of graft-versus-host responses after intestinal transplantation. Turning to the study itself: Multivisceral, liver-intestinal, or isolated intestinal grafts were transplanted into recipients. Every transplant recipient was induced with anti-thymocyte globulin, then maintained on tacrolimus and steroids for around 3 years.

This CDR3 is built from 15 residues. Germline V gene lookup returns CDR1 LGHNA and CDR2 YSLEER. In the case of this clone: The antigen remains unidentified. Its ends do not fully match the called genes, so a read error is possible.

Measured with immunoSEQ multiplex PCR; TCRdb has only the in-frame clones, and not every one. The sample lists over 90,000 clones, 91% occurring once. This receptor was taken from a human donor who was the organ donor for an intestinal transplant. Source: unstimulated CD4+ T cells sorted from spleen or lymph node cells, taken before transplant. The chain has TRBV4-3 and TRBJ2-2; weak D call: TRBD2 (5 bases). CDR3 in DNA: TGCGCCAGCACCCAACTGACTGGCCCGGGGGGGGAGCTGTTTTTT. It yields the protein CASTQLTGPGGELFF.